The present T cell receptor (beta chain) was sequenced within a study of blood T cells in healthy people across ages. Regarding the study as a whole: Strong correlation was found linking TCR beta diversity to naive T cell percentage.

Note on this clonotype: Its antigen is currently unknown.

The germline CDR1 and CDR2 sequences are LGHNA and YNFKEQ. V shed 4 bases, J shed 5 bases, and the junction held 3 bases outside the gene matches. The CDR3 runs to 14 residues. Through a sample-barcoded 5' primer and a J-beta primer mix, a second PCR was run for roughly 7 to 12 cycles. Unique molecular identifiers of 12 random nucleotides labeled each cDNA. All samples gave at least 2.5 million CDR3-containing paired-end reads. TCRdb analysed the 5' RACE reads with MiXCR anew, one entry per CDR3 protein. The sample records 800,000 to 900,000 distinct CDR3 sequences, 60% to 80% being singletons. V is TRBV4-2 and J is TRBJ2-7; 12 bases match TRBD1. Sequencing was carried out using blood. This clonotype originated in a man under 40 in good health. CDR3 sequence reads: CASSPGQGAHEQYF. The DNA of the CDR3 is TGTGCCAGCAGCCCGGGACAGGGGGCCCACGAGCAGTACTTC.